One TCR beta chain is described in this entry. What it recognizes is unknown. These data come from a study of cytomegalovirus exposure and HLA in healthy donors. Study-wide context: Membership in the Caucasian-associated ancestry cluster was found for about four fifths of about 430 genotyped donors. General study points: Association with HLA alleles at 0.05 false discovery rate was found for 16,951 TCR beta sequences in a later analysis. Presence/absence analyses assumed roughly uniform sequencing depth across donors, which may not hold.

CDR3 length: 15 residues. Germline V gene lookup returns CDR1 MDHEN and CDR2 SYDVKM. With V trimmed by 5 bases and J by 6 bases, 6 bases remained unmatched. The study ran its PCR with 60 Vbeta and 13 Jbeta primers. Assay used: immunoSEQ multiplex PCR; TCRdb lists only in-frame clones, some missing. The sample lists approximately 170,000 clones, around three quarters occurring once. The J gene is TRBJ2-3, the V gene TRBV28; 12 nucleotides agree with TRBD2. Sequenced: PBMCs. This TCR came from a man aged 40-55 years in good health and CMV-seronegative. In nucleotides, the CDR3 is TGTGCCAGCAGTCTTACGACTAGCGGGAGCGATACGCAGTATTTT. Protein: CASSLTTSGSDTQYF.